These 25 T cell receptor beta chains share one sample of origin, sequenced in a study of blood T cells in healthy people across ages (dated by TCRdb to between 2014 and 2017). The library was obtained by 5' RACE. Instrument on record: Illumina HiSeq 2500. The second PCR ran for roughly 7 to 11 cycles and used a J-beta primer mix along with a sample-barcoded 5' primer. Clones were called with MiXCR by TCRdb after fastp trimmed the public reads at Q25, and only in-frame beta chains were retained. When rows share a CDR3 protein, they turn into one entry using the most common DNA and genes. Within this sample are 800,000 or so distinct CDR3 sequences, with 35% to 60% of them counted one time only. The ten biggest clones cover about a sixth of the sample. The sequenced sample was blood. Receptor source: an elderly man in good health.

This clonotype came up a few times. In DNA, the CDR3 is TGCGCCAGCAGCTTGACCAACCAGGGGGCTGCCACCGGGGAGCTGTTTTTT. Amino acids: CASSLTNQGAATGELFF. The chain recombines TRBV5-1 with TRBJ2-2; 8 positions match TRBD1. The CDR3 length is 17 residues. The V and J ends lost 1 base and 4 bases, in that order; junction bases with no gene match: 9. Germline CDR1 reads SGHRS; CDR2 reads YFSETQ. Together with reference TRBV5-1 and TRBJ2-2, the CDR3 gives the full variable domain: KAGVTQTPRYLIKTRGQQVTLSCSPISGHRSVSWYQQTPGQGLQFLFEYFSETQRNKGNFPGRFSGRQFSNSRSEMNVSTLELGDSALYLCASSLTNQGAATGELFFGEGSRLTVL.

On this clonotype itself: The junction does not match germline at one end; this may be a read error. The chain links TRBV7-7 to TRBJ2-7; 9 nucleotides agree with TRBD1. Germline loops: CDR1 SSHAT, CDR2 FNYEAQ (reference sequence). This CDR3 is built from 15 residues. The chain's CDR3 is CASSLGTGPGYEQYF. CDR3 DNA: TGTGCTAGCAGCTTAGGGACAGGGCCGGGCTACGAGCAGTACTTC. The full variable domain, rest sourced from reference TRBV7-7 and TRBJ2-7, is GAGVSQSPRYKVTKRGQDVTLRCDPISSHATLYWYQQALGQGPEFLTYFNYEAQPDKSGLPSDRFSAERPEGSISTLTIQRTEQRDSAMYRCASSLGTGPGYEQYFGPGTRLTVT.

Comment on this clonotype: One end of the junction is discordant with germline, which a read error may explain. In DNA form, the CDR3 reads TGTGCCGGCAGTTTAGCGGACGGCCACAATCAGCCCCAGCATTTT. Translated, it gives CAGSLADGHNQPQHF. The V gene is TRBV12-3 or TRBV12-4, the J gene TRBJ1-5; D gene unclear. This CDR3 contains 15 residues.

The rearrangement uses TRBV10-3 and TRBJ2-1; D uncertain. V was cut by 0 bases and J by 5 bases, with 17 bases left in between. This CDR3 contains 17 residues. Germline V gene sequence: CDR1 ENHRY, CDR2 SYGVKD. CDR3 loop: CAISESLSDPQNNEQFF. In DNA, the CDR3 is TGTGCCATCAGTGAGTCTCTCTCAGACCCCCAAAACAATGAGCAGTTCTTC.

This clonotype has a handful of counts. This chain uses TRBV24-1 with TRBJ2-5, with D unclear. The germline V gene encodes CDR1 KGHDR and CDR2 SFDVKD. V was shortened by 2 bases and J by 5 bases, with 8 bases between the two germline ends. There are 13 residues in the CDR3. CDR3: CATSDSTTETQYF. For the CDR3, the DNA is TGTGCCACCAGTGATTCCACTACGGAGACCCAGTACTTC.

This clonotype has only a few counts. V and J are TRBV3-1 and TRBJ1-2; 10 nucleotides line up with TRBD1. The CDR3 extends over 15 amino acids. With 4 bases clipped from V and 4 bases from J, the junction kept 6 bases outside the gene matches. Germline CDR1 LGHDT, CDR2 YNNKEL (reference sequence). The CDR3 region is CASSPTDRGAYGYTF. For the CDR3, the DNA is TGTGCCAGCAGCCCTACGGACAGGGGGGCCTATGGCTACACCTTC.

V usage is TRBV24-1 and J usage is TRBJ2-2, with D possibly matching TRBD2 (6 bases). Trimming removed 5 bases at V and 4 bases at J, with 7 bases between. Germline CDR1 is KGHDR and CDR2 is SFDVKD. CDR3 length: 13 amino acids. This CDR3 reads CATSGEVTGELFF. The CDR3 region has the DNA TGTGCCACCAGTGGGGAGGTCACCGGGGAGCTGTTTTTT.

This clonotype appeared many times. The junction departs from germline at one end; a sequencing error may be responsible. The chain carries TRBV7-3 and TRBJ2-3, with TRBD2 matching over 11 bases. The CDR3 is 16 residues long. Germline V gene lookup returns CDR1 SGHTA and CDR2 FQGTGA. The CDR3 region has the DNA TGCGCCAGCAGCCAAGGGACTAGCGGATACACAGATACGCAGTATTTT. Its protein is CASSQGTSGYTDTQYF.

The V and J genes are TRBV9 and TRBJ1-1, with D unresolved. Germline V gene sequence: CDR1 SGDLS, CDR2 YYNGEE. The length of the CDR3 is 13 residues. With 0 bases removed from V and 10 bases from J, the gap between germline ends came to 13 bases. CDR3 sequence: CASSVDGVSRAFF. CDR3 nucleotides: TGTGCCAGCAGCGTAGACGGGGTTAGTAGAGCTTTCTTT.

This sequence joins TRBV20-1 and TRBJ2-5, with unresolved D. The length of the CDR3 is 10 residues. CDR1 is DFQATT and CDR2 is SNEGSKA in the germline V gene (reference sequence). Trimming took 4 bases from V and 3 from J, leaving 3 bases between them. CDR3 region: CSAKEETQYF. CDR3 bases: TGCAGTGCTAAGGAAGAGACCCAGTACTTC.

The chain combines TRBV5-4 with TRBJ2-5; 13 nucleotides agree with TRBD2. V shed 3 bases, J shed 2 bases, and the junction held 7 bases outside the gene matches. Germline V lookup: CDR1 SGHNT, CDR2 YYREEE (reference sequence). CDR3 length: 17 residues. The DNA of the CDR3 is TGTGCCAGCAGCTCACCGGGACTAGCGGGATTACAAGAGACCCAGTACTTC. Its translation: CASSSPGLAGLQETQYF.

This rearrangement joins TRBV29-1 to TRBJ2-6; the match to TRBD1 covers 12 bases. Germline loops: CDR1 SQVTM, CDR2 ANQGSEA. This CDR3 has 17 amino acids. J lost 1 base, V lost 4 bases, and 5 bases had no gene match. This chain's CDR3 is CSVGGTGGASGANVLTF. For the CDR3, the DNA is TGCAGCGTTGGGGGGACAGGGGGCGCTTCTGGGGCCAACGTCCTGACTTTC.

This clonotype was seen a few times. The chain couples TRBV20-1 to TRBJ1-2, with D unclear. V lost 6 bases to trimming and J lost 0 bases, with 11 bases between them. The germline CDR1 and CDR2 sequences are DFQATT and SNEGSKA (reference sequence). The CDR3 runs 13 residues. This chain's CDR3 is CSAQGPSNYGYTF. Written as DNA, the CDR3 is TGCAGTGCCCAAGGCCCCTCTAACTATGGCTACACCTTC.

The V gene is TRBV2, the J gene TRBJ2-5, with TRBD2 matching 9 bases. Germline assignment: CDR1 SNHLY and CDR2 FYNNEI. CDR3 length: 15 residues. CDR3 DNA: TGTGCTAGCTTGGGTCTAGCGGGGACACAAGAGACCCAGTACTTC. Its protein product is CASLGLAGTQETQYF.

This clonotype was seen a few times. The chain links TRBV3-1 to TRBJ2-7; D is perhaps TRBD2 (6 bases). The germline V and J ends were trimmed by 1 base and 4 bases, with 14 bases remaining between them. The CDR3 is 15 residues long. CDR1 is LGHDT, CDR2 YNNKEL, per germline (reference sequence). CDR3 residues: CASSQAGGTSYEQYF. DNA of the CDR3: TGTGCCAGCAGCCAAGCTGGCGGGACTTCGTACGAGCAGTACTTC.

This clonotype was counted a single time. The chain employs TRBV7-2 and TRBJ2-1; no clear D gene. The assigned J gene may be wrong: the sequence end matches TRBJ2-7 better. The germline CDR1 and CDR2 sequences are SGHTA and FQGNSA. The CDR3 covers 19 residues. CDR3 DNA sequence: TGTGCCAGCAGCTTACGAACAATCGGCGCCGCCAGCTCCTACAATGAGCAGTACTTC. This sequence encodes CASSLRTIGAASSYNEQYF.

V is TRBV7-2 and J is TRBJ1-2, with D perhaps matching TRBD1 (6 bases). The germline V and J ends were trimmed by 5 bases and 2 bases, with 9 bases remaining between them. Germline V gene lookup returns CDR1 SGHTA and CDR2 FQGNSA. The CDR3 runs to 13 residues. Here the CDR3 reads CASSADRNYGYTF. The CDR3 bases are TGTGCCAGCAGCGCGGACAGAAACTATGGCTACACCTTC.

The gene calls are TRBV6-5 and TRBJ2-5; 8 nucleotides line up with TRBD1. The tail of the sequence fits TRBJ2-7 better, so the J call may be wrong. The germline gives CDR1 MNHEY, CDR2 SVGAGI. This CDR3 spans 14 amino acids. The CDR3 loop is CASSSWQGANEQYF. The CDR3 nucleotides read TGTGCCAGCAGCTCTTGGCAGGGGGCTAACGAGCAGTACTTC.

The chain carries TRBV12-3 or TRBV12-4 and TRBJ1-1, with TRBD1 matching 8 bases. This CDR3 is built from 16 residues. With V trimmed by 6 bases and J by 4 bases, 13 bases remained unmatched. In DNA form, the CDR3 reads TGTGCCAGCAGATTGCGTGAACAGGGGGACGGCACTGAAGCTTTCTTT. It yields the protein CASRLREQGDGTEAFF.

The rearrangement uses TRBV18 and TRBJ2-1; D is uncertain. Matching the DNA end better, TRBJ2-7 makes the J call doubtful. The CDR3 is 15 amino acids. Looked up from germline, CDR1 is KGHSH and CDR2 is LQKENI. The CDR3 region is CASSPPLTSYNEQYF. CDR3 DNA sequence: TGTGCCAGCTCACCACCCCTTACCTCCTACAATGAGCAGTACTTC.

The chain couples TRBV28 to TRBJ2-4; no clear D. Germline V gene data show CDR1 as MDHEN and CDR2 as SYDVKM. This CDR3 has 18 amino acids. Trimming shortened V by 6 bases and J by 0 bases, and 21 bases separated the two germline ends. The DNA of the CDR3 is TGTGCCAGCAGCCGTAGAACTTTGGGAACCCTAGCCAAAAACATTCAGTACTTC. Protein: CASSRRTLGTLAKNIQYF.

The genes are TRBV27 and TRBJ2-4; 7 bases line up with TRBD2. The V gene end was trimmed by 5 bases and the J gene end by 5 bases; junction bases not matched to a gene: 12. CDR1 MNHEY and CDR2 SMNVEV come from the germline V gene (reference sequence). This CDR3 is built from 16 residues. The DNA of the CDR3 is TGTGCCAGCAGTGGTCTGCAGGCGGGGGTTGAAAACATTCAGTACTTC. As protein: CASSGLQAGVENIQYF.

The chain couples TRBV6-5 to TRBJ2-1; 9 bases map to TRBD2. Germline V gene sequence: CDR1 MNHEY, CDR2 SVGAGI. This CDR3 has 16 amino acids. J was trimmed by 2 bases and V by 6 bases; bases with no gene match: 8. The CDR3 DNA follows: TGTGCCAGCAGCCCCGAACTAGCGGGTCCCTACAATGAGCAGTTCTTC. Its translation is CASSPELAGPYNEQFF.

This sequence joins TRBV20-1 and TRBJ1-6; D gene uncertain. Per germline, CDR1 DFQATT and CDR2 SNEGSKA (reference sequence). The CDR3 extends over 16 amino acids. With 0 bases removed from V and 0 bases from J, the gap between germline ends came to 9 bases. DNA of the CDR3: TGCAGTGCTAGAGATCGGTTGAGCTCCTATAATTCACCCCTCCACTTT. This codes for CSARDRLSSYNSPLHF.

This chain joins TRBV4-3 and TRBJ2-3, with D perhaps given as TRBD1 or TRBD2 (6 bases each). Trimming removed 1 base from V and 1 base from J, with 12 bases in between. Per the germline V gene, CDR1 is LGHNA and CDR2 is YSLEER. This CDR3 spans 16 amino acids. The CDR3 bases are TGCGCCAGCAGCCAAGGGAGGGGGGCGGGCACAGATACGCAGTATTTT. This sequence encodes CASSQGRGAGTDTQYF.